Below, one T cell receptor (beta chain) is given with its context. The data were obtained in a study of blood T cell repertoires in COVID-19. The V and J ends lost 0 bases and 5 bases, in that order; junction bases with no gene match: 11. Germline loops: CDR1 SGHRS, CDR2 YFSETQ. The CDR3 spans 17 residues. Generated by immunoSEQ multiplex PCR, the TCRdb table keeps only in-frame clones and is missing some. This sample has approximately 240,000 clones, with approximately 90% found just once. The V and J genes are TRBV5-1 and TRBJ2-1, with 7 nucleotides matching TRBD2. This clonotype originated in a woman in her thirties with acute COVID-19. The material sequenced was PBMCs or T cells enriched from blood (not recorded which). For the CDR3, the DNA is TGCGCCAGCAGCTTGGCATGGAGCGGGGTAAGGCACAATGAGCAGTTCTTC. Protein product: CASSLAWSGVRHNEQFF.